The 20 T cell receptor beta chains below all came from one sample that was sequenced in a study of PD-L1 blockade in urothelial cancer. Assay used: immunoSEQ multiplex PCR; TCRdb lists only in-frame clones, some missing. The table has 45,000 to 60,000 clones, about 85% seen once. The sequences come from PBMCs, collected around atezolizumab (anti-PD-L1) treatment. The receptors stem from a man aged 55 to 69 with urothelial cancer.

The rearrangement uses TRBV7-9 and TRBJ1-4, with 7 bases that match TRBD1. The junction had 10 bases not matched to a gene; V was cut back by 6 bases and J by 6 bases. This CDR3 has 15 amino acids. CDR1 is SEHNR and CDR2 is FQNEAQ in the germline V gene (reference sequence). CDR3 sequence reads: CASRPDRVGDEKLFF. CDR3 nucleotides: TGTGCCAGCAGACCCGACAGGGTTGGGGATGAAAAACTGTTTTTT. Looking up the rest from reference TRBV7-9 and TRBJ1-4 gives the full variable domain: DTGVSQNPRHKITKRGQNVTFRCDPISEHNRLYWYRQTLGQGPEFLTYFQNEAQLEKSRLLSDRFSAERPKGSFSTLEIQRTEQGDSAMYLCASRPDRVGDEKLFFGSGTQLSVL.

J is TRBJ1-5 and V is TRBV28; TRBD1 aligns across 7 bases. This CDR3 comprises 15 residues. The V gene's germline CDR1 is MDHEN and CDR2 SYDVKM. J gave up 7 bases and V 7 bases, and 13 bases lay outside the gene matches. The CDR3 is CASIQGQVGVQPQHF. CDR3 nucleotide sequence: TGTGCCAGCATCCAAGGACAGGTAGGGGTCCAGCCCCAGCATTTT.

The CDR3 region has the DNA TGTGCCAGCAGTCCTACCCTCGGACAGGGTTGGGGCAATCAGCCCCAGCATTTT. Protein sequence: CASSPTLGQGWGNQPQHF. The chain joins TRBV28 to TRBJ1-5, with TRBD1 identical over 8 bases. V was clipped by 5 bases and J by 2 bases; unmatched bases: 14. Germline CDR1 is MDHEN and CDR2 is SYDVKM. The CDR3 is 18 residues long.

This chain uses TRBV18 with TRBJ1-1; unclear D gene. Germline V CDR1 and CDR2: KGHSH, LQKENI. This CDR3 comprises 13 residues. The V end was cut by 9 bases, the J end by 2 bases, with 13 bases between. In DNA, the CDR3 is TGTGCCAGTCGCGATAGCCTTAACACTGAAGCTTTCTTT. Translation gives CASRDSLNTEAFF.

This chain joins TRBV7-6 and TRBJ2-2; 9 bases are shared with TRBD1. CDR1 and CDR2 from the germline V gene are SGHVS and FNYEAQ. This CDR3 has 15 residues. With 3 bases clipped from V and 5 bases from J, the junction kept 4 bases outside the gene matches. In DNA form, the CDR3 reads TGTGCCAGCAGCTTCATAGGACAGGGGACCGGGGAGCTGTTTTTT. This translates into CASSFIGQGTGELFF.

The rearrangement joins TRBV5-5 to TRBJ1-2, with a possible D match to TRBD1 (6 bases). The CDR3 has 17 residues. In germline, CDR1 is SGHKS, CDR2 YYEKEE (reference sequence). V was shortened by 0 bases and J by 4 bases, with 19 bases between the two germline ends. CDR3 bases: TGTGCCAGCAGCTTGGCCGGGGGGCAGGCCAATTCCTATGGCTACACCTTC. This encodes CASSLAGGQANSYGYTF.

This clone was seen a handful of times. The chain uses TRBV19 and TRBJ1-1, with 9 bases identical to TRBD1. Germline V lookup: CDR1 LNHDA, CDR2 SQIVND (reference sequence). The CDR3 extends over 14 amino acids. After removal of 3 bases from V and 5 bases from J, the junction contained 4 bases not matched to a gene. The CDR3 loop is CASSIRQGGTEAFF. DNA for the CDR3: TGTGCCAGTAGTATCAGACAGGGGGGGACTGAAGCTTTCTTT.

This clone was observed a few times. The rearrangement joins TRBV7-3 to TRBJ1-1; 12 bases map to TRBD1. V dropped 0 bases and J dropped 8; count of bases not matched to a gene: 4. Germline CDR1 reads SGHTA; CDR2 reads FQGTGA. CDR3 length equals 15 residues. CDR3 residues: CASSLTGGQGAEAFF. For the CDR3, the DNA is TGTGCCAGCAGCTTAACGGGGGGACAGGGGGCAGAAGCTTTCTTT.

This chain joins TRBV5-1 and TRBJ2-1, with TRBD2 identical over 11 bases. The CDR3 covers 16 residues. Germline V lookup: CDR1 SGHRS, CDR2 YFSETQ. Germline trimming cut 3 bases from V and 6 bases from J; bases unmatched to any gene: 8. CDR3 amino acids: CASSSRLAGNSNEQFF. As DNA, the CDR3 is TGCGCCAGCAGCTCCAGACTAGCGGGGAATTCCAATGAGCAGTTCTTC.

This clone was seen only once. V is TRBV19 and J is TRBJ2-3; D remains unclear. Germline V gene data show CDR1 as LNHDA and CDR2 as SQIVND (reference sequence). The V and J ends lost 0 bases and 2 bases respectively, with 6 bases between them. The CDR3 runs to 14 residues. The CDR3 spells CASSIDRLTDTQYF. In DNA, the CDR3 is TGTGCCAGTAGTATAGACAGGCTCACAGATACGCAGTATTTT.

This chain connects TRBV18 to TRBJ2-5; possibly TRBD1 for D (7 bases). The CDR3 is made up of 14 amino acids. Germline CDR1 and CDR2: KGHSH and LQKENI. Trimming left V 3 bases short and J 6 bases short, with 14 bases between. The CDR3 loop reads CASSPSSGGKTQYF. The CDR3 DNA reads as TGTGCCAGCTCACCCTCCTCAGGGGGGAAGACCCAGTACTTC.

The chain combines TRBV4-3 with TRBJ2-3; 12 nucleotides match TRBD2. Germline CDR1 reads LGHNA; CDR2 reads YSLEER. V shed 4 bases and J 2 bases; nucleotides not matched to a gene: 7. The length of the CDR3 is 17 residues. DNA for the CDR3: TGCGCCAGCAGCCCTACGGGACTAGCGGGCAACACAGATACGCAGTATTTT. Its translation: CASSPTGLAGNTDTQYF.

The genes are TRBV28 and TRBJ1-2, with a weak D call TRBD1 (6 bases). V lost 8 bases and J 0 bases, leaving 13 bases between the germline ends. Germline V lookup: CDR1 MDHEN, CDR2 SYDVKM. This CDR3 has 14 residues. In DNA form, the CDR3 reads TGTGCCAGCGGCCGGGGGGCCGCTAACTATGGCTACACCTTC. Translated, it gives CASGRGAANYGYTF.

The rearrangement links TRBV6-1 to TRBJ2-7; 10 bases fit TRBD1. After removal of 6 bases from V and 4 bases from J, the junction contained 6 bases not matched to a gene. The CDR3 covers 14 residues. CDR1 and CDR2 (germline): MNHNS, SASEGT. CDR3 nucleotide sequence: TGTGCCAGCAGCGCCGGGACAGGGGCGTACGAGCAGTACTTC. It yields the protein CASSAGTGAYEQYF.

This chain links TRBV9 with TRBJ2-1; 7 bases are a match to TRBD1. The CDR3 sequence is 15 residues long. With 3 bases clipped from V and 3 bases from J, the junction kept 6 bases outside the gene matches. Per germline, CDR1 SGDLS and CDR2 YYNGEE. The CDR3 protein is CASSDTGDHYNEQFF. DNA for the CDR3: TGTGCCAGCAGCGACACAGGGGACCACTACAATGAGCAGTTCTTC.

This chain connects TRBV6-4 to TRBJ2-2, with 8 bases that match TRBD2. Germline V gene lookup returns CDR1 MRHNA and CDR2 SNTAGT. The CDR3 totals 17 residues. After removal of 5 bases from V and 0 bases from J, the junction contained 8 bases not matched to a gene. The CDR3 DNA reads as TGTGCCAGCAGTCGGGAGGGGGGGACTACGAACACCGGGGAGCTGTTTTTT. Its translation: CASSREGGTTNTGELFF.

This clone was seen a few times. This chain links TRBV7-9 with TRBJ1-1; maybe TRBD1 (5 bases). CDR1 is SEHNR, CDR2 FQNEAQ, per germline (reference sequence). This CDR3 spans 14 amino acids. Trimming took 2 bases from V and 0 from J, leaving 7 bases between them. The CDR3 region is CASSLRGMNTEAFF. The CDR3 DNA is TGTGCCAGCAGCTTACGGGGGATGAACACTGAAGCTTTCTTT.

DNA of the CDR3: TGTGCCAGCAGTGGCGACCCTAGCGGGGGGATTAAGAGACTCCAGTACTTC. Amino acid sequence: CASSGDPSGGIKRLQYF. J is TRBJ2-5 and V is TRBV2, with 11 bases matching TRBD2. The CDR3 is made up of 17 amino acids. Germline V gene lookup returns CDR1 SNHLY and CDR2 FYNNEI. With V trimmed by 4 bases and J by 10 bases, 17 bases remained unmatched.

This clone was seen just once. This chain uses TRBV15 with TRBJ2-5; TRBD1 matches at 9 bases. The germline V gene has CDR1 LNHNV and CDR2 YYDKDF (reference sequence). J was trimmed by 3 bases and V by 5 bases; bases with no gene match: 10. CDR3 length equals 16 residues. The CDR3 sequence: CATSVTGTGREETQYF. CDR3 nucleotide sequence: TGTGCCACCAGCGTAACCGGGACAGGGAGAGAAGAGACCCAGTACTTC.

V and J are TRBV11-3 and TRBJ1-3; TRBD1 aligns across 10 bases. J was trimmed by 3 bases and V by 3 bases; bases with no gene match: 8. CDR3 size: 17 residues. CDR1 is SGHNT and CDR2 is YENEEA in the germline V gene. The DNA for the CDR3 is TGTGCCAGCAGCTTTGGTGGGACAGGGGTATTTGGAAACACCATATATTTT. It encodes CASSFGGTGVFGNTIYF.